This TCR beta chain originates from a study of blood T cell repertoires in COVID-19. Method: immunoSEQ multiplex PCR; TCRdb's copy keeps in-frame clones and lacks some. The sample yields about 290,000 clones, under 90% seen once. V lost 0 bases and J lost 7; bases outside the gene matches: 8. The CDR3 spans 15 residues. Looked up from germline, CDR1 is MNHEY and CDR2 is SMNVEV (reference sequence). The chain carries TRBV27 and TRBJ2-7, with 8 positions matching TRBD1. The receptor was isolated from a woman in her thirties with COVID-19, enrolled during active disease. Input material: peripheral blood. In DNA, the CDR3 is TGTGCCAGCAGTTTATCGAGGCAGGGGGCGATTGAGCAGTACTTC. This encodes CASSLSRQGAIEQYF.